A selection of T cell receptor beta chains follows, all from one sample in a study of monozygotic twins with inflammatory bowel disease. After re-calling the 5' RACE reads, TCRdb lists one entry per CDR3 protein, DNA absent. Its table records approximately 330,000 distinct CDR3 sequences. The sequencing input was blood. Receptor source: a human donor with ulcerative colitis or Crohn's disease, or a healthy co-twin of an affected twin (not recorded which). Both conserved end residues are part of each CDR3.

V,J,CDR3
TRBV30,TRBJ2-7,CAWRVNSGYEQYF
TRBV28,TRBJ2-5,CASRALASGQETQYF
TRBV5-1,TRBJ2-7,CASSYQGDSSEQYF
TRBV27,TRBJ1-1,CASSPIQGIAFF
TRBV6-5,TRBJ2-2,CASSYSPSGRALNTGELFF
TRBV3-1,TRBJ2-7,CASSQGPGSSSYEQYF
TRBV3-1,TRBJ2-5,CASSIAGVETQYF
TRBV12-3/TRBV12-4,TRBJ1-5,CATARDPDQPQHF
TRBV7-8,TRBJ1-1,CASSDGQGSEAFF
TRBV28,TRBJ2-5,CASSSRPRDRGLVGTQYF
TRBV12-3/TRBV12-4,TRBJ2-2,CASSPVGLGLNTGELFF
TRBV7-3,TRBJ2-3,CASSLSRRGLKDTQYF
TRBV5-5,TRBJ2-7,CASSPPGSDEQYF
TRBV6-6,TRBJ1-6,CAIQLTYNSPLHF
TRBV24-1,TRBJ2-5,CATSDRQQGREWETQYF
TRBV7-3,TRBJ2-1,CASSLIGGLAGNNEQFF
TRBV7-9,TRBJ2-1,CASSLGDGRFNEQFF
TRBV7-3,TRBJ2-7,CASSSVGNYEQYF
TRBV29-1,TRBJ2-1,CSVEPSNEQFF
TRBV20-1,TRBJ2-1,CSASGATLRGNNEQFF
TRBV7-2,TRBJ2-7,CASSLKYEQYF
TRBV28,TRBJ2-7,CASRSYTYEQYF
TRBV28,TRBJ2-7,CASSFSGGDYEQYF
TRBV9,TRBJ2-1,CASSVEGLAYNEQFF
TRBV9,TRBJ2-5,CASRAGQGQETQYF
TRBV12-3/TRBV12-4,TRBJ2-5,CASRLAGGLATQYF
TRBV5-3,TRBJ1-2,CARSLSRAGRSYGYTF
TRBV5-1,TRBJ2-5,CASSLTAGDQETQYF
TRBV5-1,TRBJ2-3,CASSLAQSTDTQYF
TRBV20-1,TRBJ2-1,CSACNSGGSYNEQFF
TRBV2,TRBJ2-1,CATGLGRSYNEQFF
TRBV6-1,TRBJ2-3,CASSRRDSAVADTQYF
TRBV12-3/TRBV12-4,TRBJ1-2,CASSFRGGQAARYGYTF
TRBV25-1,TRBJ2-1,CASSDLGTSGSYNEQFF
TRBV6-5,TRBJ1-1,CASSSAVVTEAFF
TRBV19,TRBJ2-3,CASDTGTQVTDTQYF
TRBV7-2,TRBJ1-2,CASSKRQGPLGYTF
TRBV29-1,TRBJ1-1,CSVTPRNEAFF
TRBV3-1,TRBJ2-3,CASTQGTSTDTQYF
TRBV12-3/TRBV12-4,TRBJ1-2,CASGPDTGGYTF
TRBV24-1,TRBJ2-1,CATSESGQTNEQFF
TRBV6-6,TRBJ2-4,CASSPTGTGIQYF
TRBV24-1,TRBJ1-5,CATSEQVGQPQHF
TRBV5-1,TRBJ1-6,CASRAGGSSYNSPLHF
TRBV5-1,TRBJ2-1,CASSLYVAGAQGNEQFF
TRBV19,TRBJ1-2,CASSDSFSLYGYTF
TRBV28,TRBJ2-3,CANSRAGTDTQYF
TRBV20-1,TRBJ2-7,CSARDSGSLWGAERYEQYF
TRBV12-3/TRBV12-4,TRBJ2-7,CASRLPTARGYEQYF
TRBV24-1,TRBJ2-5,CATSDPGQGKGTQYF
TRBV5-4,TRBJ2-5,CASSLPLAGAPGTQYF
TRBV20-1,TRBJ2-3,CSASGRATDTQYF
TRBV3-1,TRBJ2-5,CASSHPPQGVQETQYF
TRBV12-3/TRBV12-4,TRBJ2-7,CASSLMGTLSYEQYF
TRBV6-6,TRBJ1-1,CASSYEGAHTEAFF
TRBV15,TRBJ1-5,CATSRDKEINQPQHF
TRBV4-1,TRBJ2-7,CASSQDGLATEQYF
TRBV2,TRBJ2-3,CASSQERSTDTQYF
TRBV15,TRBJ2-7,CATSRVGRAYEQYF